The sequence of this T cell receptor beta chain was determined in a study of cytomegalovirus exposure and HLA in healthy donors. To note about this clone: Its antigen is not known.

Points from the study as a whole: Immune exposure information available was restricted to CMV serostatus. Within an earlier analysis, most TCR beta V segments proved productive either about 90% or about 30% of the time. Altogether, 160 or so TCR beta chains were recorded as cytomegalovirus-associated.

Germline V lookup: CDR1 LNHDA, CDR2 SQIVND (reference sequence). The CDR3 totals 14 residues. With 8 bases clipped from V and 6 bases from J, the junction kept 9 bases outside the gene matches. PCR was performed using 60 Vbeta and 13 Jbeta primers. Profiled with immunoSEQ multiplex PCR; TCRdb holds only in-frame clones, not every one. This sample has over 150,000 clones, with about 85% found just once. The rearrangement uses TRBV19 and TRBJ2-1, with TRBD2 matching 8 bases. The sequence derives from a man aged 25 to 40 in good health and CMV-seropositive. Sequenced: PBMCs. CDR3 nucleotide sequence: TGTGCCAGTGGAGGACCCCGGGAGGGCAATGAGCAGTTCTTC. Translation: CASGGPREGNEQFF.